The present T cell receptor beta chain was sequenced within a study of PD-1 blockade in mismatch repair-deficient tumors. Trimming pared 0 bases from V and 6 bases from J, leaving 14 bases between. Germline V gives CDR1 MNHEY, CDR2 SVGAGI. There are 15 residues in the CDR3. Clones were read by immunoSEQ multiplex PCR, and TCRdb kept only the in-frame ones, dropping some. The table records more than 50,000 clones, about 87% of them present only once. The chain couples TRBV6-5 to TRBJ1-2; D is possibly TRBD1 (5 bases). The source was peripheral blood, collected 52 weeks after starting pembrolizumab. The clonotype comes from an adult with mismatch repair-deficient cancer. CDR3 sequence: CASSYSARVQNGYTF. CDR3 bases: TGTGCCAGCAGTTACTCGGCCAGGGTACAGAATGGCTACACCTTC.